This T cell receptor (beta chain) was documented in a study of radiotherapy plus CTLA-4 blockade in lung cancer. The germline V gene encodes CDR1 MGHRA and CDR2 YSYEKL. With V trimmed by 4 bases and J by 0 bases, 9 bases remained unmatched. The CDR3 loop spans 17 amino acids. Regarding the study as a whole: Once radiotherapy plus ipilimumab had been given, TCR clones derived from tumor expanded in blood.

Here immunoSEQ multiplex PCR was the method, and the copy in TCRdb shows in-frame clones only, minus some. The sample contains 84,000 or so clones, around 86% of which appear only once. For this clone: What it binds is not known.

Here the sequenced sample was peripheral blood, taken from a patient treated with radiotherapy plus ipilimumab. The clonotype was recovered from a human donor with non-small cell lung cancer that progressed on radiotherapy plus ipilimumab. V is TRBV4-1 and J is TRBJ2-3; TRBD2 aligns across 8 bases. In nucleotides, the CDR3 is TGCGCCAGCAGCCCTGAGAAAGGCGGGGGGAGCACAGATACGCAGTATTTT. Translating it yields CASSPEKGGGSTDTQYF.